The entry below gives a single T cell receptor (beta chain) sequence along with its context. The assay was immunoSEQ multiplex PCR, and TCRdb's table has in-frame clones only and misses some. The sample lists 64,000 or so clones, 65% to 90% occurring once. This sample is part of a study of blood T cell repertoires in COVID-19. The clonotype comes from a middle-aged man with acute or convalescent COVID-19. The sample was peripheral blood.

The CDR3 nucleotides are TGTGCCAGTAGTAATATGAGGGTTACTAACTATGGCTACACCTTC. Protein: CASSNMRVTNYGYTF. The chain links TRBV19 to TRBJ1-2; D gene ambiguous. Trimming cost V 4 bases and J 0 bases, with 12 bases left between them. CDR3 length equals 15 residues. Germline CDR1 and CDR2: LNHDA and SQIVND (reference sequence).